This entry concerns a single TCR beta chain. The antigen remains unidentified. The entry originates in a study of T cell responses to AZD1222 COVID-19 vaccine. Study-wide results and caveats: Seropositivity was recorded at baseline in only 5 or 6 AZD1222 recipients.

Second doses that came at about 4 or about 12 weeks were put together. V gave up 0 bases and J gave up 2 bases, with 22 bases separating them. The CDR3 loop spans 19 amino acids. Per the germline V gene, CDR1 is SGDLS and CDR2 is YYNGEE. TCRdb's copy holds only in-frame clones and misses some; the assay was immunoSEQ multiplex PCR. The data hold more than 75,000 clones, with around nine tenths observed a single time. The sequence came from an adult who received the AZD1222 COVID-19 vaccine. The sequenced sample was peripheral blood, obtained 28 days after the second AZD1222 dose. This chain links TRBV9 with TRBJ2-3, with D hard to call. This chain's CDR3 is CASSVGEGRLRSYTDTQYF. As DNA, the CDR3 is TGTGCCAGCAGCGTAGGGGAAGGGCGCCTACGTAGTTACACAGATACGCAGTATTTT.